Listed below are T cell receptor beta chains from one sample, sequenced in a study of blood T cell repertoires in COVID-19. Clones were read by immunoSEQ multiplex PCR, and TCRdb kept only the in-frame ones, dropping some. The profile shows about 200,000 clones, about 88% of them singletons. Sequencing used peripheral blood. The receptors come from an elderly woman with acute or convalescent COVID-19. Each CDR3 is given without its conserved first and last residue. The order of the fields is clone size, V gene, CDR3 protein. Rows may omit the clone size; those that give it use once, few, many or a size class.

>-|TRBV5-8
ASSRWPGRTDTQY
>-|TRBV18
ASSLDRGNGYT
>once|TRBV7-2
ASSFPGETQY
>-|TRBV12-3/TRBV12-4
ASSLGRLAEQF
>-|TRBV7-9
ASSLEPVSPEAF
>-|TRBV15
ATSSKAGQETQY
>-|TRBV7-2
ASSYPSGSGAYNEQF
>-|TRBV9
ASSPVRSGLSRASNTGELF
>-|TRBV6-2/TRBV6-3
ASSPLQGAINQPQH
>-|TRBV28
ASTNPGQGYEQY
>once|TRBV18
ASSPGSSSSYSGNTIY
>few|TRBV3-1/TRBV3-2
ASNRYQETQY
>-|TRBV5-1
ASSLPEGGNEQY
>once|TRBV18
ASSPPDVRAATGELF
>once|TRBV18
ASSPEGGENSPLH
>few|TRBV11-2
ASSQREIEETQY
>-|TRBV6-5
ASSRDRDPQPQH
>-|TRBV9
ASSVDQVGEAF
>-|TRBV13
ASRRGTSATYEQY
>-|TRBV9
ASSVALNTEAF
>-|TRBV9
ASTSGGSSYNEQF
>-|TRBV6-6
ASNRGLDEKLF